This TCR beta chain was found in a study of blood T cell repertoires in COVID-19. Study overall: COVID-19 samples from acute and convalescent phases originated in the United States, Italy and Spain. The analysed material was cDNA or gDNA that came from T cells, B-cell-depleted T cells, or PBMCs.

Germline loops: CDR1 LGHNA, CDR2 YNFKEQ. The V and J ends lost 3 bases and 4 bases respectively, with 15 bases between them. This CDR3 is built from 15 residues. Someone with COVID-19 had been met by exposed participants within 2 weeks before study entry. Original data processing: Reference gene primers were amplified, and this amplification served to estimate nucleated cell counts. Sequenced by immunoSEQ multiplex PCR; TCRdb stores in-frame clones only, minus some. D and trimming come from the DNA, and the V and J calls and clone size come from that table. The repertoire consists of some 300,000 clones, with roughly 91% occurring once and the leading ten covering less than 3.5%.

The source is a woman in her forties or fifties who had been exposed to COVID-19. This chain connects TRBV4-2 to TRBJ1-2, with a weak D call TRBD1 (5 bases). Sequencing used PBMCs or T cells enriched from blood (not recorded which). CDR3: CASSHGTKLGYGYTF. CDR3 DNA sequence: TGTGCCAGCAGCCATGGGACTAAACTGGGCTATGGCTACACCTTC.